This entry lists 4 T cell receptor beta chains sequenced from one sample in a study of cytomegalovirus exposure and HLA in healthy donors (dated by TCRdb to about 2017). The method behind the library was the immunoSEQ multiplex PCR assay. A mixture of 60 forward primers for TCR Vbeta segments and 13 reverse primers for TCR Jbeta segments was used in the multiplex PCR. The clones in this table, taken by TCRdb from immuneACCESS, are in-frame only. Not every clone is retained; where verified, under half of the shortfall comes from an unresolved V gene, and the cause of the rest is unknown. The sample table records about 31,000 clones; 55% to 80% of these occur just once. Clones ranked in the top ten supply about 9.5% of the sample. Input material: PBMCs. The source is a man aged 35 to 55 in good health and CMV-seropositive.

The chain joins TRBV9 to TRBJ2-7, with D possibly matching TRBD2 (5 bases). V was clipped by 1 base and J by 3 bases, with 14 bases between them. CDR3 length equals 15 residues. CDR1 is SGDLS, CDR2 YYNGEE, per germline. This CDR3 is CASSVSPLGLYEQYF. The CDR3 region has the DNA TGTGCCAGCAGCGTATCCCCCCTCGGACTCTACGAGCAGTACTTC. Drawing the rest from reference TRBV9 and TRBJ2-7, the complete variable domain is DSGVTQTPKHLITATGQRVTLRCSPRSGDLSVYWYQQSLDQGLQFLIQYYNGEERAKGNILERFSAQQFPDLHSELNLSSLELGDSALYFCASSVSPLGLYEQYFGPGTRLTVT.

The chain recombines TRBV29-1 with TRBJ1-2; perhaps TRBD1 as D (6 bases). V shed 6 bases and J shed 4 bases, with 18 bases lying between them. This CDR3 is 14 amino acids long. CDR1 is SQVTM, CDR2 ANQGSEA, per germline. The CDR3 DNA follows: TGCAGCGTCGTCGGTCGGGGGGCAGGCTATGGCTACACCTTC. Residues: CSVVGRGAGYGYTF.

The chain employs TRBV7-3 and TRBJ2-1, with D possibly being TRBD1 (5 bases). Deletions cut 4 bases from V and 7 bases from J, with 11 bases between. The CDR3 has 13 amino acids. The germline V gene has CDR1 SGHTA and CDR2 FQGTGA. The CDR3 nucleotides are TGTGCCAGCAGCTCGAGCAGACAGAATGAGCAGTTCTTC. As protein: CASSSSRQNEQFF.

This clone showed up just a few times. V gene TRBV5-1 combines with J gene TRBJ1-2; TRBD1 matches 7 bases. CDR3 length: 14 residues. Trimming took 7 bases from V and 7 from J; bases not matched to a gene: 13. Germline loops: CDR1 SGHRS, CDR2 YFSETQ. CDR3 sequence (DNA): TGCGCCAGCGGGGGAACAGGGGAAACGGTTGGCTACACCTTC. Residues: CASGGTGETVGYTF.